The subject of this entry is one TCR beta chain. The antigen is unknown. The sample belongs to a study of coeliac disease. As for the study in general: Without high-resolution HLA typing, biased TRBV7-2 usage was queried. Points from the study as a whole: TRB repertoires were largely private, with most amino acid sequences found in only one sample. Lamina propria and intraepithelial cell fractions may contain each other's cells.

Only in-frame clones appear in the TCRdb table, and some are missing; sequencing was by immunoSEQ multiplex PCR. The sample has roughly 970 clones; around 70% are singletons. CDR1 and CDR2 (germline): MDHEN, SYDVKM. CDR3 length: 16 residues. The V end lost 5 bases, the J end lost 3 bases, and 14 bases lay between the germline ends. The V gene is TRBV28, the J gene TRBJ2-6; D might be TRBD2 (6 bases). The sequenced sample was intraepithelial lymphocytes from the gut. The receptor's source is a human donor without celiac disease. The CDR3 here is CASSLRGGVGANVLTF. In DNA form, the CDR3 reads TGTGCCAGCAGTCTCCGTGGCGGGGTTGGGGCCAACGTCCTGACTTTC.